One and the same sample provided the 20 T cell receptor beta chains below, sequenced in a study of CD8 T cells in ankylosing spondylitis. Their cognate antigens are unknown. TCRdb re-called the 5' RACE reads with MiXCR, one entry per CDR3 protein. The data show some 840,000 distinct CDR3 sequences, about 11% seen once. Study observations and caveats: Among TCR beta sequences, a motif of fewer than 10 highly homologous variants appeared characteristic of ankylosing spondylitis blood.

The sequenced material came from blood, either unsorted or a sorted T cell fraction (not recorded which). These receptors originate from a male donor with ankylosing spondylitis.

This clonotype was counted a few times. The V and J genes are TRBV4-3 and TRBJ1-6, with 8 nucleotides matching TRBD1. The trim removed 4 bases at V and 7 bases at J, leaving 6 bases unmatched. This CDR3 has 15 residues. Germline assignment: CDR1 LGHNA and CDR2 YSLEER. CDR3 residues: CASSRTGTGNSPLHF. Written as DNA, the CDR3 is TGCGCCAGCAGCCGAACCGGGACAGGAAATTCACCCCTCCACTTT.

The sample holds many counts of this clonotype. This rearrangement joins TRBV20-1 to TRBJ1-1; D may be TRBD1 (5 bases). The CDR3 has 16 amino acids. Looked up from germline, CDR1 is DFQATT and CDR2 is SNEGSKA (reference sequence). Trimming took 0 bases from V and 1 from J, leaving 15 bases between them. The CDR3 coding sequence is TGCAGTGCTAGAGATTTCGGGGCAGGGCGGAACACTGAAGCTTTCTTT. Translating gives CSARDFGAGRNTEAFF.

The gene calls are TRBV10-3 and TRBJ1-6, with a weak D call TRBD1 (5 bases). The V gene's germline CDR1 is ENHRY and CDR2 SYGVKD. The CDR3 spans 14 residues. V was pared by 6 bases and J by 3 bases, with 9 bases between. The DNA of the CDR3 is TGTGCCATCAGAGGCGGGGGCTATAATTCACCCCTCCACTTT. This gives the protein CAIRGGGYNSPLHF.

The table lists this clonotype with a few counts. The gene calls are TRBV2 and TRBJ1-5; D call uncertain. The CDR3 contains 16 residues. V was cut by 6 bases and J by 3 bases, with 18 bases left in between. Per the germline V gene, CDR1 is SNHLY and CDR2 is FYNNEI. CDR3 nucleotides: TGTGCCAGCAGACCCAGTGCTCCGGGAGTCAATCAGCCCCAGCATTTT. This encodes CASRPSAPGVNQPQHF.

This rearrangement joins TRBV15 to TRBJ1-1; 9 nucleotides line up with TRBD1. Germline V gene data show CDR1 as LNHNV and CDR2 as YYDKDF (reference sequence). This CDR3 is 14 amino acids long. Unmatched junction bases numbered 6, after V lost 4 bases and J lost 6 bases. As DNA, the CDR3 is TGTGCCACCAGCACCCAACGACAGGGGGCTGAAGCTTTCTTT. It encodes CATSTQRQGAEAFF.

This sequence joins TRBV5-1 and TRBJ2-3; the match to TRBD1 covers 8 bases. Losses at the gene ends were 4 bases for V and 2 bases for J; bases not matched to a gene: 6. CDR3 length: 15 residues. Germline V gene lookup returns CDR1 SGHRS and CDR2 YFSETQ. Here the CDR3 reads CASSPDRANTDTQYF. In nucleotides, the CDR3 is TGCGCCAGCAGCCCGGACAGGGCTAACACAGATACGCAGTATTTT.

Only a few counts were recorded for this clonotype. The chain uses TRBV28 and TRBJ2-3; D not certain. The CDR3 runs to 14 residues. The V gene lost 1 base and the J gene lost 3 bases, with 8 bases spanning the gap. The germline gives CDR1 MDHEN, CDR2 SYDVKM. In nucleotides, the CDR3 is TGTGCCAGCAGTTTATATCGGAAGACAGATACGCAGTATTTT. Residues: CASSLYRKTDTQYF.

V usage is TRBV18 and J usage is TRBJ2-7; D may be TRBD1 (6 bases). The CDR3 consists of 15 residues. Germline loops: CDR1 KGHSH, CDR2 LQKENI. V was trimmed by 5 bases and J by 4 bases, leaving 18 bases between them. The CDR3 DNA follows: TGTGCCAGCTCAAAATCCCCTCAACAGGGATACGAGCAGTACTTC. It codes for CASSKSPQQGYEQYF. Based on the CDR3 plus reference TRBV18 and TRBJ2-7, the full variable domain is NAGVMQNPRHLVRRRGQEARLRCSPMKGHSHVYWYRQLPEEGLKFMVYLQKENIIDESGMPKERFSAEFPKEGPSILRIQQVVRGDSAAYFCASSKSPQQGYEQYFGPGTRLTVT.

This clonotype showed up just a few times. The chain uses TRBV10-3 and TRBJ2-7; unclear D gene. From germline, CDR1 is ENHRY and CDR2 SYGVKD. Deletions cut 0 bases from V and 1 base from J, with 7 bases between. The CDR3 covers 14 residues. The CDR3 nucleotides read TGTGCCATCAGTGAGTCGGTAGTTTCCTACGAGCAGTACTTC. This codes for CAISESVVSYEQYF.

This clonotype came up many times. The chain is built from TRBV29-1 and TRBJ2-7; D not certain. The V gene's germline CDR1 is SQVTM and CDR2 ANQGSEA. The CDR3 is 12 residues long. V was shortened by 4 bases and J by 6 bases, with 13 bases between the two germline ends. CDR3 residues: CSVVRGSVEQYF. The CDR3 DNA sequence: TGCAGCGTTGTTCGTGGTTCCGTCGAGCAGTACTTC.

This clonotype was seen a handful of times. The chain is built from TRBV20-1 and TRBJ2-7; a weak D match, TRBD1 (5 bases). CDR3 length: 14 amino acids. CDR1 is DFQATT, CDR2 SNEGSKA, per germline (reference sequence). Trimming cost V 4 bases and J 0 bases, with 13 bases left between them. CDR3 region: CSAKNPQGSYEQYF. The DNA for the CDR3 is TGCAGTGCTAAGAACCCCCAGGGCTCCTACGAGCAGTACTTC.

The V call is TRBV6-5, the J call TRBJ2-7; D call uncertain. Germline CDR1 is MNHEY and CDR2 is SVGAGI. CDR3 length: 12 residues. V lost 10 bases to trimming and J lost 3 bases, with 13 bases between them. The CDR3 sequence: CATRAGYYEQYF. Written as DNA, the CDR3 is TGTGCCACCCGAGCTGGATACTACGAGCAGTACTTC.

This clonotype was recorded many times. The chain recombines TRBV20-1 with TRBJ2-7, with 8 nucleotides matching TRBD1. The CDR3 is made up of 16 amino acids. The J segment lost 5 bases and the V segment lost 0 bases, leaving 12 bases of the junction unmatched. Germline V gives CDR1 DFQATT, CDR2 SNEGSKA (reference sequence). CDR3 region: CSARDPGTGTGNEQYF. The DNA for the CDR3 is TGCAGTGCTAGAGATCCAGGCACCGGGACAGGCAACGAGCAGTACTTC.

The rearrangement uses TRBV28 and TRBJ1-5, with D perhaps matching TRBD1 (5 bases). The CDR3 sequence is 16 residues long. The germline V and J ends were trimmed by 2 bases and 8 bases, with 19 bases remaining between them. Germline assignment: CDR1 MDHEN and CDR2 SYDVKM. The CDR3 DNA reads as TGTGCCAGCAGTTTAGGGGGGTTTGAGGGCACCGAGCCCCAGCATTTT. Amino acids: CASSLGGFEGTEPQHF.

This clonotype was recorded many times. The gene calls are TRBV28 and TRBJ2-1; D remains unclear. Germline V gene data show CDR1 as MDHEN and CDR2 as SYDVKM. V was pared by 0 bases and J by 8 bases, with 2 bases between. This CDR3 contains 11 residues. The CDR3 here is CASSLWDEQFF. The CDR3 nucleotides are TGTGCCAGCAGTTTATGGGATGAGCAGTTCTTC.

The chain is built from TRBV15 and TRBJ2-3, with no clear D. Germline V gene sequence: CDR1 LNHNV, CDR2 YYDKDF (reference sequence). This CDR3 has 14 amino acids. V was cut by 3 bases and J by 2 bases, with 9 bases left in between. For the CDR3, the DNA is TGTGCCACCAGCAGTCGTCGGTTCACAGATACGCAGTATTTT. Protein sequence: CATSSRRFTDTQYF. Based on the CDR3 plus reference TRBV15 and TRBJ2-3, the full variable domain is DAMVIQNPRYQVTQFGKPVTLSCSQTLNHNVMYWYQQKSSQAPKLLFHYYDKDFNNEADTPDNFQSRRPNTSFCFLDIRSPGLGDTAMYLCATSSRRFTDTQYFGPGTRLTVL.

This clonotype was seen only a few times. The chain joins TRBV7-2 to TRBJ1-3; D is ambiguous. The V end lost 6 bases, the J end lost 1 base, and 10 bases lay between the germline ends. The CDR3 totals 14 residues. The germline V gene encodes CDR1 SGHTA and CDR2 FQGNSA. The CDR3 here is CASSNNWSGNTIYF. The CDR3 DNA sequence: TGTGCCAGCAGTAACAACTGGTCTGGAAACACCATATATTTT.

Concerning this clonotype itself: At one of its ends the junction is not consistent with the germline gene, which may arise from a read error. The V and J genes are TRBV29-1 and TRBJ1-2; 8 bases agree with TRBD1. In germline, CDR1 is SQVTM, CDR2 ANQGSEA. This CDR3 contains 12 residues. DNA for the CDR3: TGCAGCGCCACCGGGACAGGCTATAGCTACACCTTC. It specifies CSATGTGYSYTF.

The chain uses TRBV24-1 and TRBJ2-5; tentative D call: TRBD2 (5 bases). The V gene lost 5 bases and the J gene lost 3 bases, with 12 bases spanning the gap. The CDR3 runs 14 residues. In germline, CDR1 is KGHDR, CDR2 SFDVKD. The CDR3 DNA follows: TGTGCCACCAGTGCTTCTCCAGCGGAAGAGACCCAGTACTTC. Protein product: CATSASPAEETQYF.

This clonotype occurred a few times. J is TRBJ1-1 and V is TRBV6-6, with 7 bases fitting TRBD1. There are 12 residues in the CDR3. V lost 6 bases and J lost 6; bases outside the gene matches: 4. The V gene's germline CDR1 is MNHNY and CDR2 SVGAGI (reference sequence). In nucleotides, the CDR3 is TGTGCCAGCAGCCAGGGGGGTCCTGAAGCTTTCTTT. Amino acids: CASSQGGPEAFF.